Below, 8 T cell receptor beta chains from the same sample are listed, as sequenced in a study of T cell responses to AZD1222 COVID-19 vaccine. This table comes from immunoSEQ multiplex PCR, and its TCRdb copy is limited to in-frame clones, with some not included. The table lists 150,000 or so clones, over 80% of them singletons. The source material was peripheral blood, sampled 28 days after the second AZD1222 dose. These receptors were obtained from an adult who received the AZD1222 COVID-19 vaccine.

This chain uses TRBV11-1 with TRBJ1-3; weak D call: TRBD1 (5 bases). V was trimmed by 5 bases and J by 0 bases, leaving 11 bases between them. This CDR3 has 15 amino acids. The germline gives CDR1 SGHAT, CDR2 FQDESV (reference sequence). Here the CDR3 reads CASSEGTDSGNTIYF. CDR3 DNA: TGTGCCAGCAGCGAAGGGACCGACTCTGGAAACACCATATATTTT.

This sequence joins TRBV27 and TRBJ2-2, with 7 positions matching TRBD1. Germline trimming cut 6 bases from V and 5 bases from J; bases unmatched to any gene: 6. This CDR3 spans 14 amino acids. Looked up from germline, CDR1 is MNHEY and CDR2 is SMNVEV (reference sequence). This chain's CDR3 is CASSQGQRTGELFF. CDR3 coding DNA: TGTGCCAGCAGCCAGGGACAGAGAACCGGGGAGCTGTTTTTT.

This chain connects TRBV29-1 to TRBJ2-7; 12 bases align to TRBD2. The CDR3 runs 15 residues. Per germline, CDR1 SQVTM and CDR2 ANQGSEA. V lost 6 bases, J lost 0 bases, and 6 bases stayed unmatched. The CDR3 here is CSVTGLAGLSYEQYF. DNA of the CDR3: TGCAGCGTAACGGGACTAGCGGGCCTCTCCTACGAGCAGTACTTC.

The chain uses TRBV21-1 and TRBJ1-1. TRBV21-1 is given as a pseudogene. The CDR3 spans 15 residues. CDR3: CASSSGQGGSTEAFF. DNA for the CDR3: TGTGCCAGCAGCTCGGGGCAGGGAGGCTCCACTGAAGCTTTCTTT.

This clone was observed once. V and J are TRBV11-1 and TRBJ2-1; D remains ambiguous. This CDR3 is built from 14 residues. Deletions cut 5 bases from V and 0 bases from J, with 8 bases between. Germline V gene data show CDR1 as SGHAT and CDR2 as FQDESV (reference sequence). CDR3 loop: CASSMDSSYNEQFF. As DNA, the CDR3 is TGTGCCAGCAGCATGGATAGCTCCTACAATGAGCAGTTCTTC.

This clone was counted once. The gene calls are TRBV2 and TRBJ2-7; no clear D. Trimming shortened V by 6 bases and J by 5 bases, and 14 bases separated the two germline ends. Germline CDR1 reads SNHLY; CDR2 reads FYNNEI. The CDR3 sequence is 13 residues long. The CDR3 region has the DNA TGTGCCAGCAGCACCTCGACCGTACACGAGCAGTACTTC. Encoded protein: CASSTSTVHEQYF. The full variable domain, with the rest looked up from reference TRBV2 and TRBJ2-7, is EPEVTQTPSHQVTQMGQEVILRCVPISNHLYFYWYRQILGQKVEFLVSFYNNEISEKSEIFDDQFSVERPDGSNFTLKIRSTKLEDSAMYFCASSTSTVHEQYFGPGTRLTVT.

The chain employs TRBV6-4 and TRBJ2-3; TRBD1 matches 9 bases. This CDR3 has 17 residues. Germline V gene lookup returns CDR1 MRHNA and CDR2 SNTAGT. V was pared by 0 bases and J by 0 bases, with 4 bases of the junction left unmatched. In DNA form, the CDR3 reads TGTGCCAGCAGTGACTCCGGGACAGGGAGTAGCACAGATACGCAGTATTTT. Protein product: CASSDSGTGSSTDTQYF.

This clone came up a few times. The CDR3 is CASSKGGRGEQYF. The CDR3 DNA reads TGTGCCAGCAGCAAGGGGGGGCGCGGGGAGCAGTACTTC. This chain links TRBV11-3 with TRBJ2-7, with a tentative D call TRBD2 (7 bases). Trimming removed 5 bases at V and 7 bases at J, with 15 bases between. Germline V lookup: CDR1 SGHNT, CDR2 YENEEA. CDR3 length: 13 amino acids.